The 13 T cell receptor beta chains given below trace back to one sample, sequenced in a study of blood T cells in healthy people across ages. A J-beta primer mix and a sample-barcoded 5' primer were used in a second PCR of about 7 to 12 cycles. TCRdb fed the 5' RACE reads into MiXCR, producing one record per CDR3 protein. The sample yields about 930,000 distinct CDR3 sequences, roughly 29% seen once. These data are also associated with another study on T cells of mothers and their children.

Sequencing was carried out using blood. The receptors shown here come from a woman between 40 and 55 years old in good health.

For this clonotype: One junction end disagrees with the germline gene, perhaps due to a read error. The chain links TRBV5-1 to TRBJ2-5; TRBD2 aligns across 8 bases. Germline V CDR1 and CDR2: SGHRS, YFSETQ. This CDR3 region has 15 residues. CDR3 sequence (DNA): TGCGCCAGCACCTTGTTAGCGGGGAACCAAGAGACCCAGTACTTC. Its protein product is CASTLLAGNQETQYF. The variable domain in full, with the rest retrieved from reference TRBV5-1 and TRBJ2-5, is KAGVTQTPRYLIKTRGQQVTLSCSPISGHRSVSWYQQTPGQGLQFLFEYFSETQRNKGNFPGRFSGRQFSNSRSEMNVSTLELGDSALYLCASTLLAGNQETQYFGPGTRLLVL.

The table lists this clonotype with a count of one. The chain recombines TRBV3-1 with TRBJ2-2; 9 bases align to TRBD2. V shed 2 bases and J 5 bases; nucleotides not matched to a gene: 3. Germline lookup yields CDR1 LGHDT and CDR2 YNNKEL (reference sequence). CDR3 length: 15 residues. CDR3 region: CASSQSLAGTGELFF. The CDR3 region has the DNA TGTGCCAGCAGCCAAAGCCTAGCGGGGACCGGGGAGCTGTTTTTT.

The table lists this clonotype with a count of one. The CDR3: CSATGQGVLSQYF. The CDR3 region has the DNA TGCAGTGCCACCGGACAGGGTGTTCTTTCGCAGTACTTC. V is TRBV20-1 and J is TRBJ2-4, with TRBD1 identical over 8 bases. Germline values: CDR1 DFQATT, CDR2 SNEGSKA (reference sequence). The V and J ends lost 6 bases and 13 bases, in that order; junction bases with no gene match: 14. The CDR3 length is 13 residues.

This clonotype has a count of ten or more. The chain links TRBV12-3 or TRBV12-4 to TRBJ2-7, with 14 positions matching TRBD2. V shed 6 bases, J shed 3 bases, and the junction held 19 bases outside the gene matches. CDR3 length: 20 amino acids. In nucleotides, the CDR3 is TGTGCCAGCAGCGGACCCGGGACTAGCGGGGGTGTGGGTAGTGTCTACGAGCAGTACTTC. Protein sequence: CASSGPGTSGGVGSVYEQYF.

This CDR3 is CASSSYRNLSNQPQHF. Here the CDR3 DNA reads TGTGCCAGCAGTTCTTACAGAAACCTTAGCAATCAGCCCCAGCATTTT. The chain carries TRBV27 and TRBJ1-5; D gene unclear. The CDR3 is made up of 16 amino acids. Germline assignment: CDR1 MNHEY and CDR2 SMNVEV (reference sequence). The germline V and J ends were trimmed by 4 bases and 0 bases, with 13 bases remaining between them.

The genes are TRBV7-9 and TRBJ1-1; TRBD1 matches 12 bases. The CDR3 is 17 residues long. In germline, CDR1 is SEHNR, CDR2 FQNEAQ (reference sequence). The J segment lost 0 bases and the V segment lost 6 bases, leaving 8 bases of the junction unmatched. The DNA of the CDR3 is TGTGCCAGCAGGAGAGGGACAGGGGGCGTTTTGAACACTGAAGCTTTCTTT. Its protein is CASRRGTGGVLNTEAFF.

To note about this clonotype: Being one base from a much bigger clone, this may be a read error. The chain recombines TRBV5-6 with TRBJ2-3, with TRBD2 matching 10 bases. This CDR3 has 15 amino acids. The trim removed 4 bases at V and 2 bases at J, leaving 4 bases unmatched. From germline, CDR1 is SGHDT and CDR2 YYEEEE. CDR3 nucleotide sequence: TGTGCCAGCAGCCGAGCGGGGGGGGACACAGATACGCAGTATTTT. Translated: CASSRAGGDTDTQYF.

This clonotype was observed many times. The chain joins TRBV20-1 to TRBJ1-2, with TRBD1 matching over 9 bases. CDR3 size: 16 residues. CDR1 DFQATT and CDR2 SNEGSKA come from the germline V gene (reference sequence). Trimming took 4 bases from V and 6 from J; bases not matched to a gene: 15. CDR3 sequence reads: CSAITGTGWREDGYTF. The CDR3 DNA follows: TGCAGTGCTATTACCGGGACAGGGTGGCGTGAGGATGGCTACACCTTC.

This clonotype was seen only a few times. The rearrangement links TRBV5-1 to TRBJ2-5, with 10 positions matching TRBD1. Germline V gives CDR1 SGHRS, CDR2 YFSETQ. The CDR3 extends over 14 amino acids. V was clipped by 6 bases and J by 4 bases; unmatched bases: 6. The CDR3 DNA follows: TGCGCCAGCACCCGGGACAGGGGAGGAGAGACCCAGTACTTC. Translation gives CASTRDRGGETQYF.

This clonotype was seen a few times. The CDR3 reads CASSLYYRGNTGELFF. The CDR3 DNA sequence: TGCGCCAGCAGTCTGTACTACAGGGGAAACACCGGGGAGCTGTTTTTT. The chain links TRBV5-1 to TRBJ2-2; TRBD1 aligns across 7 bases. From germline, CDR1 is SGHRS and CDR2 YFSETQ. Unmatched junction bases numbered 9, after V lost 5 bases and J lost 2 bases. The CDR3 has 16 amino acids.

This clonotype showed up many times. This rearrangement joins TRBV28 to TRBJ2-5; D unclear. CDR1 and CDR2 (germline): MDHEN, SYDVKM. This CDR3 spans 12 amino acids. Trimming removed 5 bases from V and 4 bases from J, with 8 bases in between. The CDR3 reads CASSPLRETQYF. CDR3 sequence (DNA): TGTGCCAGCAGTCCACTCCGAGAGACCCAGTACTTC. Using reference TRBV28 and TRBJ2-5 for the parts outside the CDR3, the full variable domain is DVKVTQSSRYLVKRTGEKVFLECVQDMDHENMFWYRQDPGLGLRLIYFSYDVKMKEKGDIPEGYSVSREKKERFSLILESASTNQTSMYLCASSPLRETQYFGPGTRLLVL.

The chain couples TRBV4-1 to TRBJ2-3; D is tentatively TRBD1 or TRBD2 (6 bases each). The germline V and J ends were trimmed by 9 bases and 5 bases, with 18 bases remaining between them. CDR1 and CDR2 from the germline V gene are MGHRA and YSYEKL. CDR3 size: 14 residues. The CDR3 DNA reads TGCGCCAGTAGTTGGGGGGCTCAGGTAGATACGCAGTATTTT. Translating gives CASSWGAQVDTQYF.

This clonotype was picked up a small number of times. This chain links TRBV7-8 with TRBJ1-1; 8 positions match TRBD1. The CDR3 has 17 residues. In germline, CDR1 is SGHVS, CDR2 FQNEAQ. With 2 bases clipped from V and 4 bases from J, the junction kept 12 bases outside the gene matches. The CDR3 loop is CASSLIVAGGLGTEAFF. Written as DNA, the CDR3 is TGTGCCAGCAGCTTAATTGTAGCAGGGGGCCTCGGCACTGAAGCTTTCTTT.